The rows below give T cell receptor beta chains drawn from one sample of a study of blood T cell repertoires in COVID-19. Produced via immunoSEQ multiplex PCR; TCRdb's table is partial and in-frame only. This sample yields a few hundred thousand clones, of which 80% to 90% are seen a single time; approximately 8% belongs to the top ten. The sequenced sample consisted of PBMCs or T cells enriched from blood (not recorded which). The receptors come from an older woman who had recovered from COVID-19. Both conserved end residues are part of each CDR3. D genes are given only for firm matches. Size is omitted from some rows. Given values are once, few, many or a class for expanded clones.

.,TRBJ2-2,TRBV6-6,.,CASTRAGNTGELFF,TGTGCCAGCACTCGGGCAGGGAACACCGGGGAGCTGTTTTTT
TRBD1,TRBJ1-5,TRBV5-1,few,CASSSGQGGQPQHF,TGCGCCAGCAGCTCCGGACAGGGAGGTCAGCCCCAGCATTTT
TRBD2,TRBJ2-3,TRBV4-2,.,CASSLRTSGGASTDTQYF,TGTGCCAGCAGCCTACGGACTAGCGGGGGGGCCAGCACAGATACGCAGTATTTT
TRBD1,TRBJ1-6,TRBV19,.,CASSISGQNNSPLHF,TGTGCCAGTAGTATATCGGGACAGAATAATTCACCCCTCCACTTT
TRBD1,TRBJ1-2,TRBV29-1,.,CSVLPGTGGAGGYTF,TGCAGCGTCCTTCCCGGGACAGGGGGCGCGGGTGGCTACACCTTC
TRBD1,TRBJ1-5,TRBV9,once,CASSVGGTDDQPQHF,TGTGCCAGCAGCGTAGGAGGGACAGATGATCAGCCCCAGCATTTT
TRBD2,TRBJ2-7,TRBV7-2,.,CASRRRVGGPGLGSREQYF,TGTGCCAGCAGACGGAGGGTAGGGGGACCGGGACTAGGCTCGAGGGAGCAGTACTTC
TRBD2,TRBJ2-3,TRBV7-8,.,CASSPRRGLAGATDTQYF,TGTGCCAGCAGCCCGAGGCGGGGACTAGCGGGGGCCACAGATACGCAGTATTTT
.,TRBJ2-4,TRBV6-2/TRBV6-3,few,CASSGSVRKGDIQYF,TGTGCCAGCAGTGGCTCTGTCCGAAAAGGGGACATTCAGTACTTC
.,TRBJ2-7,TRBV5-4,.,CASSLGTGSHEQYF,TGTGCCAGCAGCTTGGGTACAGGGAGCCACGAGCAGTACTTC
.,TRBJ2-2,TRBV9,.,CASSVVDAGNTGELFF,TGTGCCAGCAGCGTAGTTGATGCGGGGAACACCGGGGAGCTGTTTTTT
.,TRBJ1-1,TRBV19,.,CASQVDTAMNTEAFF,TGTGCCAGTCAGGTGGATACAGCTATGAACACTGAAGCTTTCTTT
TRBD1,TRBJ1-2,TRBV4-1,.,CASSPGQHYGYTF,TGCGCCAGCAGCCCGGGACAGCACTATGGCTACACCTTC
TRBD2,TRBJ2-5,TRBV11-3,.,CASSLAGTSGLETQYF,TGTGCCAGCAGCTTAGCCGGGACTAGCGGACTAGAGACCCAGTACTTC
.,TRBJ2-5,TRBV3-1/TRBV3-2,.,CASTPSGETQYF,TGTGCCAGCACCCCAAGCGGAGAGACCCAGTACTTC
TRBD1,TRBJ2-3,TRBV7-9,once,CASSSTGGPDTQYF,TGTGCCAGCAGCTCTACAGGGGGTCCAGATACGCAGTATTTT
.,TRBJ1-2,TRBV29-1,.,CSATLLGGGGYTF,TGCAGCGCTACTCTGCTGGGCGGGGGTGGCTACACCTTC
.,TRBJ2-1,TRBV4-1,.,CASSQDVRGISYNEQFF,TGCGCCAGCAGCCAAGATGTCCGGGGTATCTCCTACAATGAGCAGTTCTTC
TRBD1,TRBJ2-2,TRBV2,.,CASSERGPGQGTGELFF,TGTGCCAGCAGTGAAAGGGGGCCGGGACAGGGGACCGGGGAGCTGTTTTTT
TRBD1,TRBJ1-1,TRBV5-1,.,CASSHTTGMNTEAFF,TGCGCCAGCAGCCATACGACAGGGATGAACACTGAAGCTTTCTTT
TRBD2,TRBJ2-1,TRBV10-2,.,CASSDPRGASYNEQFF,TGCGCCAGCAGTGACCCGCGGGGGGCTTCCTACAATGAGCAGTTCTTC
.,TRBJ1-2,TRBV19,.,CAISRTPNYGYTF,TGTGCCATCTCCCGGACACCCAACTATGGCTACACCTTC
.,TRBJ1-2,TRBV6-1,.,CASSEGQPGDYGYTF,TGTGCCAGCAGTGAAGGACAACCGGGGGACTATGGCTACACCTTC
.,TRBJ1-1,TRBV7-9,.,CASSLGRANTEAFF,TGTGCCAGCAGCTTAGGCAGGGCCAACACTGAAGCTTTCTTT